These 29 T cell receptor beta chains were sequenced from one sample in a study of blood T cell repertoires in COVID-19 (dated by TCRdb to the early 2020s). Receptor amplification or capture employed the immunoSEQ multiplex PCR assay. The immuneACCESS repertoire file appears here via TCRdb, limited to in-frame rearrangements. These files lack a portion of the clones; in checked studies, under half of the deficit traces to unresolved V genes, and the cause of the others is not known. This sample lists about 280,000 clones; roughly 89% were detected once. Roughly 0.96% of the sample lies in the top ten. Material: peripheral blood. The receptors stem from a woman aged 40 to 50 who had recovered from COVID-19.

V gene TRBV19 combines with J gene TRBJ2-4; D ambiguous. This CDR3 region has 11 residues. The V end lost 7 bases, the J end lost 6 bases, and 7 bases lay between the germline ends. CDR1 and CDR2 from the germline V gene are LNHDA and SQIVND (reference sequence). The chain's CDR3 is CASTPGNIQYF. CDR3 DNA sequence: TGTGCCAGTACCCCCGGAAACATTCAGTACTTC.

The chain has TRBV7-6 and TRBJ2-1; 7 bases line up with TRBD2. The CDR3 length is 13 residues. Trimming at V came to 3 bases and at J to 6 bases, leaving 2 bases not matched to a gene. Germline CDR1 and CDR2: SGHVS and FNYEAQ. CDR3 loop: CASSLSSGNEQFF. The CDR3 DNA reads TGTGCCAGCAGCTTGTCTAGCGGCAATGAGCAGTTCTTC.

V usage is TRBV24-1 and J usage is TRBJ2-3; 11 nucleotides line up with TRBD1. Trimming at V came to 0 bases and at J to 0 bases, leaving 4 bases not matched to a gene. Looked up from germline, CDR1 is KGHDR and CDR2 is SFDVKD. This CDR3 has 18 amino acids. The CDR3 here is CATSDLPDRGPSTDTQYF. The CDR3, as DNA: TGTGCCACCAGTGATTTGCCGGACAGGGGGCCTAGCACAGATACGCAGTATTTT.

This chain connects TRBV3-1 (or the pseudogene TRBV3-2) to TRBJ2-3; D perhaps matches TRBD2 (5 bases). Looked up from germline, CDR1 is LGHDT and CDR2 is YNNKEL (reference sequence). The ends were cut back, 3 bases at V and 3 bases at J, with 7 bases in the middle. The CDR3 totals 13 residues. The CDR3 nucleotides are TGTGCCAGCAGCCAGGGGAGAACAGATACGCAGTATTTT. Its protein is CASSQGRTDTQYF.

This clone was seen once. V and J are TRBV4-1 and TRBJ1-1; D might be TRBD1 (6 bases). In germline, CDR1 is MGHRA, CDR2 YSYEKL. There are 13 residues in the CDR3. Deletions cut 4 bases from V and 5 bases from J, with 11 bases between. The DNA for the CDR3 is TGCGCCAGCAGCCCCCGACAGGCTACTGAAGCTTTCTTT. This encodes CASSPRQATEAFF.

The CDR3 reads CASSISGYSNQPQHF. The CDR3 bases are TGTGCCAGTAGTATATCAGGGTATAGCAATCAGCCCCAGCATTTT. This sequence joins TRBV19 and TRBJ1-5, with D possibly being TRBD1 (5 bases). V lost 2 bases to trimming and J lost 0 bases, with 8 bases between them. The CDR3 consists of 15 residues. Germline V lookup: CDR1 LNHDA, CDR2 SQIVND (reference sequence).

The J gene is TRBJ2-7, the V gene TRBV2; TRBD1 matches at 7 bases. The V gene end was trimmed by 2 bases and the J gene end by 2 bases; junction bases not matched to a gene: 9. Germline lookup yields CDR1 SNHLY and CDR2 FYNNEI. This CDR3 is 16 amino acids long. The CDR3 region has the DNA TGTGCCAGCAGTGAAATCCCGACAGGGTACACCTACGAGCAGTACTTC. Translation gives CASSEIPTGYTYEQYF.

The V gene is TRBV7-9, the J gene TRBJ1-5; TRBD1 aligns across 8 bases. V gave up 9 bases and J gave up 2 bases; unmatched junction bases: 9. CDR3 length: 15 residues. The germline V gene has CDR1 SEHNR and CDR2 FQNEAQ (reference sequence). CDR3 DNA sequence: TGTGCCAGTCAACCCGGACAGGGCGGCAATCAGCCCCAGCATTTT. Translation gives CASQPGQGGNQPQHF. Drawing the rest from reference TRBV7-9 and TRBJ1-5, the complete variable domain is DTGVSQNPRHKITKRGQNVTFRCDPISEHNRLYWYRQTLGQGPEFLTYFQNEAQLEKSRLLSDRFSAERPKGSFSTLEIQRTEQGDSAMYLCASQPGQGGNQPQHFGDGTRLSIL.

A single count supports this clone. The V call is TRBV6-5, the J call TRBJ2-3; 10 bases are a match to TRBD2. Germline-derived CDR1 and CDR2 are MNHEY and SVGAGI. V was clipped by 4 bases and J by 5 bases; unmatched bases: 3. The CDR3 runs 14 residues. This chain's CDR3 is CASSSVAGGDTQYF. The CDR3 DNA sequence: TGTGCCAGCAGTTCCGTAGCGGGAGGAGATACGCAGTATTTT.

The chain recombines TRBV19 with TRBJ2-7; 9 bases fit TRBD1. There are 17 residues in the CDR3. From germline, CDR1 is LNHDA and CDR2 SQIVND (reference sequence). J gave up 2 bases and V 3 bases, and 11 bases lay outside the gene matches. CDR3 in DNA: TGTGCCAGTAGTATCCAGGGGAGGACAGGGGAGGCCTACGAGCAGTACTTC. Its protein product is CASSIQGRTGEAYEQYF.

This rearrangement joins TRBV6-2 or TRBV6-3 to TRBJ2-5, with 8 nucleotides matching TRBD2. Germline CDR1 is MNHEY and CDR2 is SVGEGT. V shed 5 bases and J 2 bases; nucleotides not matched to a gene: 4. The CDR3 is 14 amino acids. CDR3 protein: CASSPTSGQETQYF. The CDR3, as DNA: TGTGCCAGCAGTCCCACTAGCGGACAAGAGACCCAGTACTTC.

The gene calls are TRBV10-3 and TRBJ2-1; 10 positions match TRBD2. The CDR3 covers 14 residues. Germline V gene lookup returns CDR1 ENHRY and CDR2 SYGVKD. V lost 7 bases to trimming and J lost 4 bases; unmatched junction nucleotides: 4. CDR3: CAIMASGSYNEQFF. CDR3 DNA sequence: TGTGCCATCATGGCTAGCGGGAGTTACAATGAGCAGTTCTTC.

This clone was observed a few times. DNA of the CDR3: TGCGCCAGCAGCCCGAACGGAGGGTCCACTGAAGCTTTCTTT. The encoded protein is CASSPNGGSTEAFF. This chain uses TRBV10-2 with TRBJ1-1, with D hard to call. Germline V gene data show CDR1 as WSHSY and CDR2 as SAAADI. CDR3 length: 14 residues. Trimming left V 6 bases short and J 4 bases short, with 15 bases between.

The chain uses TRBV7-6 and TRBJ2-1; weak D call: TRBD2 (6 bases). Per the germline V gene, CDR1 is SGHVS and CDR2 is FNYEAQ. This CDR3 has 16 residues. V was pared by 5 bases and J by 6 bases, with 20 bases between. This CDR3 reads CASSKDYPVVGNEQFF. DNA of the CDR3: TGTGCCAGCAGCAAGGACTATCCTGTGGTGGGCAATGAGCAGTTCTTC.

The rearrangement uses TRBV27 and TRBJ2-7; D may be TRBD2 (6 bases). In germline, CDR1 is MNHEY, CDR2 SMNVEV (reference sequence). V was clipped by 5 bases and J by 0 bases, with 14 bases between them. This CDR3 spans 15 amino acids. The CDR3, as DNA: TGTGCCAGCAGTGGGGGTCCGGGAGACTCCTACGAGCAGTACTTC. This gives the protein CASSGGPGDSYEQYF.

This chain joins TRBV30 and TRBJ2-4, with D maybe TRBD1 (5 bases). The CDR3 loop spans 12 amino acids. V lost 1 base and J lost 9, with 10 bases in between. Germline lookup yields CDR1 GTSNPN and CDR2 SVGIG (reference sequence). The CDR3 loop is CAWSGTGPIQYF. The DNA of the CDR3 is TGTGCCTGGAGTGGCACAGGCCCCATTCAGTACTTC. The whole variable domain, filled in from reference TRBV30 and TRBJ2-4, reads SQTIHQWPATLVQPVGSPLSLECTVEGTSNPNLYWYRQAAGRGLQLLFYSVGIGQISSEVPQNLSASRPQDRQFILSSKKLLLSDSGFYLCAWSGTGPIQYFGAGTRLSVL.

V is TRBV12-3 or TRBV12-4 and J is TRBJ1-4, with unresolved D. This CDR3 contains 13 residues. Trimming left V 8 bases short and J 3 bases short, with 10 bases between. Here the CDR3 DNA reads TGTGCCAGCGGTGAGGCGGCTAATGAAAAACTGTTTTTT. Protein: CASGEAANEKLFF.

The rearrangement links TRBV5-4 to TRBJ1-2, with 7 bases fitting TRBD1. The CDR3 extends over 17 amino acids. Looked up from germline, CDR1 is SGHNT and CDR2 is YYREEE (reference sequence). With 4 bases clipped from V and 0 bases from J, the junction kept 12 bases outside the gene matches. The CDR3 sequence: CASSQGQMNLPNYGYTF. CDR3 DNA sequence: TGTGCCAGCAGCCAGGGACAGATGAATCTGCCTAACTATGGCTACACCTTC.

The chain couples TRBV5-1 to TRBJ2-7; 7 bases are a match to TRBD1. CDR1 is SGHRS and CDR2 is YFSETQ in the germline V gene. J was trimmed by 4 bases and V by 4 bases; bases with no gene match: 8. This CDR3 spans 14 amino acids. The CDR3 region is CASSQGTEEYEQYF. In DNA form, the CDR3 reads TGCGCCAGCAGCCAAGGGACAGAAGAGTACGAGCAGTACTTC.

The rearrangement uses TRBV19 and TRBJ2-7, with D possibly being TRBD2 (5 bases). Germline CDR1 LNHDA, CDR2 SQIVND (reference sequence). The CDR3 extends over 18 amino acids. V was trimmed by 2 bases and J by 3 bases, leaving 23 bases between them. CDR3 sequence: CASSINDGGGVKHYEQYF. The DNA for the CDR3 is TGTGCCAGTAGTATAAATGATGGAGGCGGCGTTAAACACTACGAGCAGTACTTC.

The chain is built from TRBV7-9 and TRBJ2-1; TRBD2 matches 7 bases. This CDR3 contains 17 residues. After removal of 0 bases from V and 0 bases from J, the junction contained 5 bases not matched to a gene. Per germline, CDR1 SEHNR and CDR2 FQNEAQ (reference sequence). The CDR3 sequence is CASSLAGGPPSYNEQFF. The DNA for the CDR3 is TGTGCCAGCAGCTTAGCGGGAGGGCCCCCCTCCTACAATGAGCAGTTCTTC. The variable domain in full, completed from reference TRBV7-9 and TRBJ2-1, reads DTGVSQNPRHKITKRGQNVTFRCDPISEHNRLYWYRQTLGQGPEFLTYFQNEAQLEKSRLLSDRFSAERPKGSFSTLEIQRTEQGDSAMYLCASSLAGGPPSYNEQFFGPGTRLTVL.

The rearrangement joins TRBV7-8 to TRBJ1-2; tentatively, D is TRBD1 (6 bases). CDR1 and CDR2 from the germline V gene are SGHVS and FQNEAQ. This CDR3 region has 13 residues. Trimming took 1 base from V and 3 from J, leaving 6 bases between them. The CDR3 nucleotides read TGTGCCAGCAGCTTAGACAGGGACTATGGCTACACCTTC. Translation gives CASSLDRDYGYTF.

The V gene is TRBV6-1, the J gene TRBJ2-7; TRBD1 agrees at 8 bases. Germline-derived CDR1 and CDR2 are MNHNS and SASEGT. The CDR3 is 16 residues long. The V and J ends lost 1 base and 5 bases, in that order; junction bases with no gene match: 10. The CDR3 bases are TGTGCCAGCAGTGAAGTTGGCAGGGGGCAAAGAGACGAGCAGTACTTC. It codes for CASSEVGRGQRDEQYF.

The CDR3 protein is CASNPGLAGGGRNEQFF. The CDR3 nucleotides are TGTGCCAGCAACCCGGGACTAGCGGGAGGAGGACGCAATGAGCAGTTCTTC. The rearrangement links TRBV2 to TRBJ2-1, with TRBD2 matching over 15 bases. Germline lookup yields CDR1 SNHLY and CDR2 FYNNEI. J lost 6 bases, V lost 7 bases, and 10 bases had no gene match. The CDR3 totals 17 residues.

This clone has a single count. This chain uses TRBV29-1 with TRBJ2-7, with 9 positions matching TRBD1. V lost 2 bases to trimming and J lost 0 bases; unmatched junction nucleotides: 2. CDR3 length: 14 residues. Per germline, CDR1 SQVTM and CDR2 ANQGSEA. Here the CDR3 DNA reads TGCAGCGTTGAAACGGACAGGGGCTCCTACGAGCAGTACTTC. Its translation: CSVETDRGSYEQYF.

The chain has TRBV6-5 and TRBJ2-1; a weak D match, TRBD2 (6 bases). This CDR3 comprises 13 residues. V gave up 7 bases and J gave up 8 bases, with 15 bases separating them. Germline V gives CDR1 MNHEY, CDR2 SVGAGI. CDR3 DNA sequence: TGTGCCAGCACCCTAGTGGAGGGCTATGAGCAGTTCTTC. This sequence encodes CASTLVEGYEQFF.

This clone has a single count. V usage is TRBV11-2 and J usage is TRBJ2-1, with TRBD2 matching 10 bases. Trimming took 1 base from V and 8 from J; bases not matched to a gene: 5. From germline, CDR1 is SGHAT and CDR2 FQNNGV. This CDR3 has 15 amino acids. CDR3 nucleotides: TGTGCCAGCAGCTTAGGGTTAGCGGGGGGATATGAGCAGTTCTTC. Translating it yields CASSLGLAGGYEQFF.

The rearrangement uses TRBV27 and TRBJ2-7, with 7 bases matching TRBD2. The germline CDR1 and CDR2 sequences are MNHEY and SMNVEV (reference sequence). V lost 5 bases, J lost 1 base, and 11 bases stayed unmatched. The CDR3 is 16 residues long. The chain's CDR3 is CASSPRLATLSYEQYF. The CDR3 coding sequence is TGTGCCAGCAGTCCCCGACTAGCCACACTATCCTACGAGCAGTACTTC.

This chain links TRBV6-1 with TRBJ2-2; possibly TRBD1 for D (5 bases). Germline loops: CDR1 MNHNS, CDR2 SASEGT. The CDR3 totals 16 residues. Trimming took 3 bases from V and 2 from J, leaving 13 bases between them. As DNA, the CDR3 is TGTGCCAGCAGTGATTTTGCGCAGGGTAACACCGGGGAGCTGTTTTTT. Its protein is CASSDFAQGNTGELFF.